The 7 T cell receptor beta chains in this list originate from one sample, sequenced in a study of beta chain features in type 1 diabetes (dated by TCRdb to the late 2010s). The library was made by the immunoSEQ multiplex PCR assay. The High Capacity cDNA Reverse Transcription Kit was used to reverse transcribe all of the isolated RNA, meaning that expressed TCRB transcripts were what got sequenced. The table comes from immuneACCESS by way of TCRdb, which keeps in-frame sequences with V and J called. Part of the clones is missing from these tables; in studies checked, under half for an unresolved V gene and the rest for unknown reasons. For this sample the table gives hundreds of thousands of clones, of which 9.5% to 12% were detected only once. The ten largest clones represent more than 0.045% of the sample. Sequencing was carried out using naive CD4+ T cells from blood. The cell subset or site label for this specimen denotes: true naive CD4+ T cells. The receptors were gathered from a woman aged 18-29 years in good health.

V gene TRBV7-6 combines with J gene TRBJ2-3, with 8 bases fitting TRBD2. Germline CDR1 reads SGHVS; CDR2 reads FNYEAQ. V shed 1 base and J 0 bases; nucleotides not matched to a gene: 3. The CDR3 covers 16 residues. The CDR3 spells CASSLVSSGSTDTQYF. Written as DNA, the CDR3 is TGTGCCAGCAGCTTAGTATCTAGCGGGAGCACAGATACGCAGTATTTT.

The sample holds one count of this clone. The rearrangement links TRBV7-3 to TRBJ2-3, with 9 bases aligning to TRBD1. The CDR3 loop spans 14 amino acids. V dropped 5 bases and J dropped 6; count of bases not matched to a gene: 6. Per the germline V gene, CDR1 is SGHTA and CDR2 is FQGTGA. CDR3 amino acids: CASSPRDREDTQYF. The CDR3 DNA reads TGTGCCAGCAGCCCGAGGGACAGGGAGGATACGCAGTATTTT.

J is TRBJ2-7 and V is TRBV4-3, with D tentatively TRBD1 or TRBD2 (5 bases each). Germline V gene data show CDR1 as LGHNA and CDR2 as YSLEER. The CDR3 totals 16 residues. V was pared by 1 base and J by 2 bases, with 15 bases between. CDR3: CASSQVAGTRAYEQYF. The CDR3 nucleotides read TGCGCCAGCAGCCAAGTTGCCGGGACCCGAGCCTACGAGCAGTACTTC.

V gene TRBV14 combines with J gene TRBJ2-5, with a weak D call TRBD2 (5 bases). The V gene's germline CDR1 is SGHDN and CDR2 FVKESK. Between the trimmed V and J ends, which lost 1 base and 3 bases, there was a span of 15 bases. This CDR3 contains 16 residues. The CDR3 here is CASSQGSGLGEETQYF. In DNA, the CDR3 is TGTGCCAGCAGCCAAGGTTCCGGACTCGGGGAAGAGACCCAGTACTTC.

The chain has TRBV19 and TRBJ2-3; D possibly corresponds to TRBD2 (6 bases). The germline V gene encodes CDR1 LNHDA and CDR2 SQIVND (reference sequence). The CDR3 contains 13 residues. Between the trimmed V and J ends, which lost 8 bases and 3 bases, there was a span of 12 bases. The CDR3 region is CASVLGGTDTQYF. CDR3 sequence (DNA): TGTGCCAGTGTTCTGGGGGGAACAGATACGCAGTATTTT. The full variable domain, with the rest looked up from reference TRBV19 and TRBJ2-3, is DGGITQSPKYLFRKEGQNVTLSCEQNLNHDAMYWYRQDPGQGLRLIYYSQIVNDFQKGDIAEGYSVSREKKESFPLTVTSAQKNPTAFYLCASVLGGTDTQYFGPGTRLTVL.

V usage is TRBV7-2 and J usage is TRBJ2-3; D is undetermined. Germline V lookup: CDR1 SGHTA, CDR2 FQGNSA. With 5 bases removed from V and 5 bases from J, the gap between germline ends came to 5 bases. CDR3 size: 11 residues. The chain's CDR3 is CASSPKDTQYF. The CDR3, as DNA: TGTGCCAGCAGCCCGAAAGATACGCAGTATTTT.

Concerning this clone itself: The sample has other DNA sequences that encode this CDR3 too. This chain connects TRBV7-3 to TRBJ2-1; D unclear. With 5 bases removed from V and 0 bases from J, the gap between germline ends came to 8 bases. The CDR3 spans 14 residues. Germline CDR1 is SGHTA and CDR2 is FQGTGA. The CDR3 DNA reads TGTGCCAGCAGCCCAGGCAGCTCCTACAATGAGCAGTTCTTC. This translates into CASSPGSSYNEQFF.